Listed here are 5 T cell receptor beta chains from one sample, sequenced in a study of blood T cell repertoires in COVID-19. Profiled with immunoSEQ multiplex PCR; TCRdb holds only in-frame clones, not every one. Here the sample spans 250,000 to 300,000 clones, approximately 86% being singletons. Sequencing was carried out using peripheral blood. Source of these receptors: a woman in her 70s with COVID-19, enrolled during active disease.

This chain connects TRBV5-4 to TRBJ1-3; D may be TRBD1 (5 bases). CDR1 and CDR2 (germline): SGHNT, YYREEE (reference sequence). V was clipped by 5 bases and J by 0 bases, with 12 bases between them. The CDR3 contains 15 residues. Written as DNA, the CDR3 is TGTGCCAGCAGTGGGGCAGGCCGCTCTGGAAACACCATATATTTT. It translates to CASSGAGRSGNTIYF.

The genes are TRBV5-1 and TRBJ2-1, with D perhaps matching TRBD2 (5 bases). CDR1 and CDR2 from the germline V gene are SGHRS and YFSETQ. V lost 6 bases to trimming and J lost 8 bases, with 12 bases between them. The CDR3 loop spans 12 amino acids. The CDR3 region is CASTPGSDEQFF. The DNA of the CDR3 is TGCGCCAGCACCCCGGGGAGCGATGAGCAGTTCTTC.

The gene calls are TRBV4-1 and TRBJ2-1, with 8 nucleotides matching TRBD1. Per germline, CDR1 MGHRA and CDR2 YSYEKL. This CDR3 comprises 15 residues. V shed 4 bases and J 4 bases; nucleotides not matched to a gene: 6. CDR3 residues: CASSPGTGLYNEQFF. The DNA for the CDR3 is TGCGCCAGCAGCCCCGGGACAGGACTTTACAATGAGCAGTTCTTC.

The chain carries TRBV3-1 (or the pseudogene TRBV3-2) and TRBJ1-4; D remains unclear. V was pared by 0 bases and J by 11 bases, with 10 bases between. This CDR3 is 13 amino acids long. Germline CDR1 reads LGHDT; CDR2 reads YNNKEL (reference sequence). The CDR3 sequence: CASSQDQALKLFF. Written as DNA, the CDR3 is TGTGCCAGCAGCCAAGATCAGGCCCTCAAACTGTTTTTT.

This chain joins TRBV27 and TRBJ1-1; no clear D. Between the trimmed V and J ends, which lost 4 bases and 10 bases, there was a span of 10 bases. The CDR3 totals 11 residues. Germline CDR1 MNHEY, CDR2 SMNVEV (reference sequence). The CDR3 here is CASSSPVAAFF. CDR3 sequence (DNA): TGTGCCAGCAGTTCGCCAGTAGCAGCTTTCTTT.